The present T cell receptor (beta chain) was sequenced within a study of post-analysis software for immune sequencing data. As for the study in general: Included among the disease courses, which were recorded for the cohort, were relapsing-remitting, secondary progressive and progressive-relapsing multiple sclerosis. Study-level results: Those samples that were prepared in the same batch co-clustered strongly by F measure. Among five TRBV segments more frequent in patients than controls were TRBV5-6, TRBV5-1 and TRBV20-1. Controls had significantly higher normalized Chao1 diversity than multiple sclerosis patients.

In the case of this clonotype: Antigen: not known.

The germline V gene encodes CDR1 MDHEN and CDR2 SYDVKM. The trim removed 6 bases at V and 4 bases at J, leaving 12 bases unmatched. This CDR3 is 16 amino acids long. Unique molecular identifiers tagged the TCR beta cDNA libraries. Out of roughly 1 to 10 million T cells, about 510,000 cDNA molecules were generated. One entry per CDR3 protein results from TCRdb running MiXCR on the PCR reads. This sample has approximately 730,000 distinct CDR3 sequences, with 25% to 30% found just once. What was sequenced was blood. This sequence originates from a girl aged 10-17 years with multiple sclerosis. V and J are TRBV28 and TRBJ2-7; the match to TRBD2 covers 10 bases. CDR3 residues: CASRGTSGTVLYEQYF. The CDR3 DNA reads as TGTGCCAGCAGGGGAACTAGCGGGACCGTGCTGTACGAGCAGTACTTC. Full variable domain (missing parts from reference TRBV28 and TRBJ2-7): DVKVTQSSRYLVKRTGEKVFLECVQDMDHENMFWYRQDPGLGLRLIYFSYDVKMKEKGDIPEGYSVSREKKERFSLILESASTNQTSMYLCASRGTSGTVLYEQYFGPGTRLTVT.